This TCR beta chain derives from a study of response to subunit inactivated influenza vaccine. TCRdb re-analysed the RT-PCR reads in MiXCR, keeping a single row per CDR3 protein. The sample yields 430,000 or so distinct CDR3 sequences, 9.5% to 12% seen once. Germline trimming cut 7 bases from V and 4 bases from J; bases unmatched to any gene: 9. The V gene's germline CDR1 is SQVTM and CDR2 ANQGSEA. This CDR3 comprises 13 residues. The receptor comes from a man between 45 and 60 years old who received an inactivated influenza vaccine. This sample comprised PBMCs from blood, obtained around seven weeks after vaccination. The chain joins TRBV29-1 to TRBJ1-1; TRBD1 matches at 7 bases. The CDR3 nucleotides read TGCAGCGGAAGACAGGGACGACGCACTGAAGCTTTCTTT. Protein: CSGRQGRRTEAFF.